What follows are 6 T cell receptor beta chains derived from one specimen sequenced in a study of blood T cell repertoires in COVID-19. This table comes from immunoSEQ multiplex PCR, and its TCRdb copy is limited to in-frame clones, with some not included. The sample consists of about 100,000 clones, about 80% of them appearing once. The source material was peripheral blood. The receptors come from a woman in her 70s with acute or convalescent COVID-19.

The chain employs TRBV6-5 and TRBJ1-1; 10 bases align to TRBD1. The ends lost 7 bases at V and 9 bases at J; junction bases unmatched: 11. The length of the CDR3 is 14 residues. The germline CDR1 and CDR2 sequences are MNHEY and SVGAGI. CDR3 nucleotide sequence: TGTGCCAGCAACTTCGGACAGGGGGGGCAGAAAGCTTTCTTT. Translated: CASNFGQGGQKAFF.

The V and J genes are TRBV27 and TRBJ1-6; no reliable D call. This CDR3 comprises 14 residues. Germline V lookup: CDR1 MNHEY, CDR2 SMNVEV (reference sequence). V was trimmed by 1 base and J by 7 bases, leaving 8 bases between them. The CDR3 DNA reads TGTGCCAGCAGTTTATGGCAGGAAAATTCACCCCTCCACTTT. Translating gives CASSLWQENSPLHF.

The chain couples TRBV27 to TRBJ2-1; 16 bases line up with TRBD2. The CDR3 has 17 amino acids. The germline V gene encodes CDR1 MNHEY and CDR2 SMNVEV (reference sequence). V lost 7 bases and J lost 4; bases outside the gene matches: 7. CDR3 protein: CASISWGLAGGYNEQFF. For the CDR3, the DNA is TGTGCCAGCATCTCGTGGGGACTAGCGGGGGGGTACAATGAGCAGTTCTTC.

This clone has a single count. The rearrangement uses TRBV3-1 (or the pseudogene TRBV3-2) and TRBJ1-5, with 7 bases that match TRBD1. V gave up 3 bases and J gave up 2 bases; unmatched junction bases: 4. Germline V gene sequence: CDR1 LGHDT, CDR2 YNNKEL (reference sequence). This CDR3 spans 15 amino acids. The CDR3 DNA follows: TGTGCCAGCAGCCATTCTACAGGGGGCAATCAGCCCCAGCATTTT. Its translation: CASSHSTGGNQPQHF.

The chain combines TRBV3-1 (or the pseudogene TRBV3-2) with TRBJ2-1; no firm D call. Germline CDR1 reads LGHDT; CDR2 reads YNNKEL (reference sequence). This CDR3 region has 17 residues. The V gene lost 0 bases and the J gene lost 0 bases, with 12 bases spanning the gap. This CDR3 reads CASSQEGTSSSYNEQFF. In DNA, the CDR3 is TGTGCCAGCAGCCAAGAGGGCACGTCCAGCTCCTACAATGAGCAGTTCTTC.

Note on this clone: Mismatch with germline at one junction end may stem from a read error. The V and J genes are TRBV29-1 and TRBJ2-5; 8 bases line up with TRBD1. In germline, CDR1 is SQVTM, CDR2 ANQGSEA. The CDR3 is 13 residues long. The CDR3 spells CSVAGGAGETQYF. In nucleotides, the CDR3 is TGCAGTGTTGCAGGGGGCGCGGGTGAGACCCAGTACTTC.